The rows below give T cell receptor beta chains drawn from one sample of a study of blood T cell repertoires in COVID-19. The table came from immunoSEQ multiplex PCR; TCRdb's copy has only in-frame clones and leaves some out. The sample lists about 110,000 clones, about 86% occurring once. The sequenced sample consisted of peripheral blood. The source is an elderly man with acute or convalescent COVID-19. Each CDR3 is given with its conserved first and last residue. D genes are given only for firm matches. Clone size is shown for a subset of rows, as once, few, many or a class of expanded clone.

few	TRBV5-1	TRBD1	TRBJ1-1	TGCGCCAGCAGCTCCGGGACAGCGAACACTGAAGCTTTCTTT	CASSSGTANTEAFF
.	TRBV5-5	TRBD1	TRBJ1-1	TGTGCCAGCAGCTCACAGGGGGCGAACACTGAAGCTTTCTTT	CASSSQGANTEAFF
.	TRBV5-1	.	TRBJ1-6	TGCGCCAGCAGCCTCGAGGGATCCTATAATTCACCCCTCCACTTT	CASSLEGSYNSPLHF
.	TRBV7-2	.	TRBJ2-3	TGTGCCAGCAGCCCGAGGACTGGCACAGATACGCAGTATTTT	CASSPRTGTDTQYF
.	TRBV10-3	.	TRBJ1-1	TGTGCCATCAGTGAGGCCACTTTGGAAGCTTTCTTT	CAISEATLEAFF
.	TRBV28	TRBD1	TRBJ1-2	TGTGCCAGCAGTTTAGGACAGGGGAAGGGCTACACCTTC	CASSLGQGKGYTF
.	TRBV2	TRBD1	TRBJ1-5	TGTGCCAGCGCTCGCGAGGGACAGCTAAATCAGCCCCAGCATTTT	CASAREGQLNQPQHF
.	TRBV6-2/TRBV6-3	.	TRBJ1-6	TGTGCCAGCAGTTACTGGGCTAATTCACCCCTCCACTTT	CASSYWANSPLHF
few	TRBV27	.	TRBJ1-6	TGTGCCAGCAGTTTCTCAGGGGTTAGATCACCCCTCCACTTT	CASSFSGVRSPLHF
once	TRBV5-1	TRBD1	TRBJ2-5	TGCGCCAGCTACCCGGGACAGCCTCGGGAGACCCAGTACTTC	CASYPGQPRETQYF
.	TRBV24-1	TRBD2	TRBJ2-5	TGTGCCACCAGTGACTCCGGACTAGGCGGAGAGACCCAGTACTTC	CATSDSGLGGETQYF
.	TRBV10-1	.	TRBJ1-4	TGCGCCAGCAGTGACAGGGGATCGAATGAAAAACTGTTTTTT	CASSDRGSNEKLFF
.	TRBV14	TRBD1	TRBJ1-3	TGTGCCAGCAGCCTCGCGACAGGGAAGATCTCTGGAAACACCATATATTTT	CASSLATGKISGNTIYF
.	TRBV6-6	.	TRBJ1-1	TGTGCCAGCAGTTACTCGGGGGAGGGAATCCGCGCTGAAGCTTTCTTT	CASSYSGEGIRAEAFF
.	TRBV7-2	.	TRBJ1-5	TGTGCCAGCAGCTTACAGGGTAACTTAGACCAGCCCCAGCATTTT	CASSLQGNLDQPQHF
.	TRBV11-3	TRBD2	TRBJ2-1	TGTGCCAGCAGCTTAGAAGGGACTAGGGTTAATGAGCAGTTCTTC	CASSLEGTRVNEQFF